This T cell receptor (beta chain) emerged from a study of T-cell reconstitution after alpha-beta-depleted transplantation in children. This clonotype was observed a handful of times. Unique molecular identifiers were used in preparing the TCRbeta library. TCRdb re-called the PCR reads through MiXCR, storing one row per CDR3 protein. The sample lists around 250,000 distinct CDR3 sequences; roughly 9.5% were seen once. The V gene's germline CDR1 is SGHDT and CDR2 YYEEEE. The CDR3 is 15 residues long. V gave up 0 bases and J gave up 0 bases, with 9 bases separating them. The sample in question was PBMCs from the stem cell graft donor, obtained from the stem cell graft. The chain joins TRBV5-6 to TRBJ2-5; D is uncertain. This receptor was taken from a human donor who donated a stem cell graft to a child with SCID. The CDR3: CASSLAVSYQETQYF. CDR3 nucleotides: TGTGCCAGCAGCTTGGCTGTGAGCTACCAAGAGACCCAGTACTTC.